The sequence of this TCR beta chain was determined in a study of regulatory T cells in long-lasting Graves disease. General observations from the study: Persistent Graves' patients showed reduced TCR diversity versus newly diagnosed patients. Preferential use of TRBV28, TRBJ1-2 and TRBJ2-5 was seen in persistent disease.

The CDR3 is 14 residues long. CDR1 and CDR2 from the germline V gene are KGHDR and SFDVKD. The germline V and J ends were trimmed by 10 bases and 5 bases, with 17 bases remaining between them. This clonotype has more than one count but fewer than ten. Its matching antigen is unknown. Libraries of TCR beta came from iRepertoire HTBI primers plus Arm-PCR of CDR3 regions. TCRdb itself ran the multiplex PCR reads through MiXCR, one entry per CDR3 protein. The table includes 350,000 to 450,000 distinct CDR3 sequences, 14% to 15% detected once. The time point is: newly diagnosed GD, antithyroid drugs for less than 3 months. Preparation of the TCR library used RNA extracted from PBMCs. These data also featured in a second study, about T cells in Graves' hyperthyroidism and ophthalmopathy. That study adds: Clinical symptoms, serum thyroxine and TRAb, thyroid ultrasound and orbital computed tomography together formed the diagnostic basis.

This TCR derives from a woman aged 25 to 45 with Graves disease. The material was peripheral blood mononuclear cells (PBMCs), obtained at new diagnosis, from a patient treated with antithyroid drugs. The chain links TRBV24-1 to TRBJ2-1; D is perhaps TRBD1 (6 bases). The CDR3 nucleotides are TGTGCCACTGAGACAGGCCTCTGGAACAATGAGCAGTTCTTC. It encodes CATETGLWNNEQFF.